This T cell receptor (beta chain) is drawn from a study of cytomegalovirus exposure and HLA in healthy donors. At the level of the study: Earlier, approximately 190 million T cells were analyzed, and fewer than 120 million unique TCR beta sequences were found among them.

With regard to this clone: Its antigen is currently unknown.

The CDR3 extends over 18 amino acids. V was clipped by 1 base and J by 4 bases; unmatched bases: 13. Germline CDR1 reads SGHRS; CDR2 reads YFSETQ. General study findings and limits: A missense DCLRE1C variant was associated with V- and J-gene trimming of TCR beta chains in a later analysis, and an independent cohort replicated the association. Fewer N-insertions (relative to the roughly 720-donor mean) were reportedly seen in an Asian-associated ancestry cluster in a later analysis. Roughly uniform depth of sequencing across donors was assumed in presence/absence analyses.

A multiplex PCR was run with 60 Vbeta primers and 13 Jbeta primers. Clones were sequenced by immunoSEQ multiplex PCR, and TCRdb holds only the in-frame ones, with some missing. The sample lists about 200,000 clones, 55% to 75% occurring once. Input material: PBMCs. The chain joins TRBV5-1 to TRBJ2-5, with 10 bases fitting TRBD2. This sequence originates from a man aged 35 to 55 in good health and CMV-seropositive. CDR3 nucleotides: TGCGCCAGCAGCTTGTTCGGGACTAGCGCCTCAAGGGGAGAGACCCAGTACTTC. This gives the protein CASSLFGTSASRGETQYF.